Listed below are T cell receptor beta chains from one sample, sequenced in a study of persistence of HIV-infected CD4 T cells. Repertoires were generated with immunoSEQ multiplex PCR, while TCRdb's copy carries only in-frame clones and drops some. This sample has under 40,000 clones, with approximately 85% found just once. Their cognate antigens are unknown. The sequencing used CD4+ T cells sorted from PBMCs after roughly 18-hour stimulation, collected from a patient who received antiretroviral therapy. The receptors here all came from an adult woman with HIV who was CMV-seropositive. The CDR3 runs from the conserved cysteine through the conserved F or W. A D gene is named only where the DNA matches it firmly. A row's size may be missing; if present it is once, few, many or a size class.

abundance	v_gene	j_gene	len	d_gene	CDR3aa	CDR3nt
.	TRBV29-1	TRBJ1-1	14	.	CSVRQGATDTEAFF	TGCAGCGTTAGGCAGGGTGCTACGGACACTGAAGCTTTCTTT
.	TRBV19	TRBJ2-3	16	TRBD2	CASSIPAGDGTDTQYF	TGTGCCAGTAGTATTCCAGCGGGAGATGGGACAGATACGCAGTATTTT
.	TRBV30	TRBJ1-5	15	TRBD1	CAWSVPDRANQPQHF	TGTGCCTGGAGTGTACCGGACAGGGCCAATCAGCCCCAGCATTTT
.	TRBV19	TRBJ1-1	13	.	CASSATGISEAFF	TGTGCCAGTAGTGCTACAGGGATCTCTGAAGCTTTCTTT
once	TRBV9	TRBJ2-3	14	.	CASSSQLATDTQYF	TGTGCCAGCAGTTCCCAACTGGCGACAGATACGCAGTATTTT
.	TRBV7-8	TRBJ2-2	17	TRBD1	CASSPGQGMVNTGELFF	TGTGCCAGCAGCCCGGGACAGGGGATGGTGAACACCGGGGAGCTGTTTTTT
.	TRBV9	TRBJ2-5	13	.	CASSVGGGETQYF	TGTGCCAGCAGCGTTGGAGGGGGGGAGACCCAGTACTTC
.	TRBV6-4	TRBJ1-1	15	.	CASSDSAGQGTEAFF	TGTGCCAGCAGTGACTCCGCGGGGCAGGGCACTGAAGCTTTCTTT
.	TRBV5-1	TRBJ2-7	13	.	CASPWRTAYEQYF	TGCGCCAGTCCTTGGCGGACCGCCTACGAGCAGTACTTC
.	TRBV5-6	TRBJ2-5	15	.	CASSLARGGQETQYF	TGTGCCAGCAGCTTGGCCAGGGGCGGCCAAGAGACCCAGTACTTC
.	TRBV30	TRBJ1-3	15	TRBD1	CAWSRDSGSGNTIYF	TGTGCCTGGAGCCGGGACAGCGGCTCTGGAAACACCATATATTTT
few	TRBV7-8	TRBJ2-7	13	.	CASSSRKGSEQYF	TGTGCCAGCAGCTCCAGAAAGGGTTCCGAGCAGTACTTC
.	TRBV5-1	TRBJ2-7	14	TRBD2	CASSSLTSANEQYF	TGCGCCAGCAGCTCTCTAACTAGCGCCAACGAGCAGTACTTC
.	TRBV18	TRBJ1-4	12	.	CASSPNQEKLFF	TGTGCCAGCTCACCAAATCAGGAAAAACTGTTTTTT
once	TRBV10-3	TRBJ1-3	16	.	CAISALSGISGNTIYF	TGTGCCATCAGCGCCTTAAGTGGGATCTCTGGAAACACCATATATTTT
.	TRBV7-2	TRBJ1-4	16	.	CASSRDTGGPNEKLFF	TGTGCCAGCAGCCGGGACACGGGGGGTCCTAATGAAAAACTGTTTTTT
.	TRBV30	TRBJ2-2	16	TRBD2	CAWSVPGLHTTGELFF	TGTGCCTGGAGCGTCCCGGGACTACACACCACCGGGGAGCTGTTTTTT
once	TRBV7-2	TRBJ1-1	16	.	CASSLFMVSGSTEAFF	TGTGCCAGCAGCTTATTTATGGTATCCGGGAGTACTGAAGCTTTCTTT
.	TRBV25-1	TRBJ1-3	14	.	CASSDWGNGNTIYF	TGTGCCAGCAGTGATTGGGGGAATGGAAACACCATATATTTT
.	TRBV12-3/TRBV12-4	TRBJ1-5	13	TRBD1	CASSPDRAQPQHF	TGTGCCAGCAGTCCGGACAGGGCTCAGCCCCAGCATTTT
once	TRBV19	TRBJ1-5	14	.	CASTGEGQYQPQHF	TGTGCCAGTACGGGGGAGGGTCAGTATCAGCCCCAGCATTTT
.	TRBV2	TRBJ1-6	11	.	CASSPETGLHF	TGTGCCAGCAGTCCAGAGACAGGTCTCCACTTT
.	TRBV19	TRBJ1-1	11	.	CASSQGTEAFF	TGTGCCAGTAGTCAGGGCACTGAAGCTTTCTTT
.	TRBV11-3	TRBJ2-7	13	.	CASSLGDNYEQYF	TGTGCCAGCAGCTTGGGGGACAACTACGAGCAGTACTTC
.	TRBV3-1/TRBV3-2	TRBJ2-3	14	.	CASSQGVAGSTQYF	TGTGCCAGCAGCCAAGGGGTAGCAGGTAGTACGCAGTATTTT
.	TRBV7-2	TRBJ2-5	18	TRBD2	CASSLVSTSGGARETQYF	TGTGCCAGCAGCTTAGTCTCTACTAGCGGGGGGGCCAGAGAGACCCAGTACTTC
.	TRBV7-6	TRBJ2-6	18	.	CASSLEINGAAGANVLTF	TGTGCCAGCAGCTTAGAGATAAATGGTGCCGCTGGGGCCAACGTCCTGACTTTC
.	TRBV3-1/TRBV3-2	TRBJ1-2	15	.	CASSPPGTPNYGYTF	TGTGCCAGCAGCCCCCCCGGGACACCTAACTATGGCTACACCTTC
.	TRBV7-3	TRBJ2-1	16	TRBD2	CASSLRPSGGLNEQFF	TGTGCCAGCAGCTTAAGACCTAGCGGGGGTTTGAATGAGCAGTTCTTC
.	TRBV9	TRBJ1-1	19	.	CASSPRMWGADGRNTEAFF	TGTGCCAGCAGCCCCCGTATGTGGGGGGCTGATGGGAGGAACACTGAAGCTTTCTTT
medium-sized	TRBV2	TRBJ1-5	15	TRBD1	CASSDGQGARQPQHF	TGTGCCAGCAGTGATGGGCAGGGGGCTCGACAGCCCCAGCATTTT
few	TRBV6-5	TRBJ2-4	15	.	CASSYTGTTENIQYF	TGTGCCAGCAGTTACACCGGGACAACGGAAAACATTCAGTACTTC
.	TRBV9	TRBJ2-2	14	.	CASSPRTGTGELFF	TGTGCCAGCAGCCCACGGACGGGGACCGGGGAGCTGTTTTTT
.	TRBV5-1	TRBJ2-5	16	.	CASSLDPGPPGATQYF	TGCGCCAGCAGCTTGGACCCGGGACCTCCGGGGGCGACCCAGTACTTC
.	TRBV28	TRBJ1-4	12	.	CASSFKSEKLFF	TGTGCCAGCAGTTTTAAGTCCGAAAAACTGTTTTTT
once	TRBV27	TRBJ2-7	13	TRBD2	CASSLAGANEQYF	TGTGCCAGCAGTTTAGCGGGAGCGAACGAGCAGTACTTC
.	TRBV25-1	TRBJ2-3	13	.	CASRHPSTDTQYF	TGTGCCAGCAGGCACCCTAGCACAGATACGCAGTATTTT
.	TRBV14	TRBJ1-2	12	.	CASSQETYGYTF	TGTGCCAGCAGCCAAGAAACGTATGGCTACACCTTC
.	TRBV5-1	TRBJ2-1	14	TRBD2	CASSSTGGSLEQFF	TGCGCCAGCAGCTCCACGGGGGGTTCCCTTGAGCAGTTCTTC
.	TRBV14	TRBJ1-2	14	.	CASSQDLGRYGYTF	TGTGCCAGCAGCCAAGATCTAGGCCGCTATGGCTACACCTTC
once	TRBV27	TRBJ1-1	14	.	CASSLRGSNTEAFF	TGTGCCAGCAGTTTAAGGGGGTCGAACACTGAAGCTTTCTTT
.	TRBV30	TRBJ1-2	12	.	CAWKEYNYGYTF	TGTGCCTGGAAGGAGTATAACTATGGCTACACCTTC
.	TRBV29-1	TRBJ1-2	14	TRBD1	CSVVRDRGRYGYTF	TGCAGCGTTGTAAGGGACAGGGGACGGTATGGCTACACCTTC
.	TRBV19	TRBJ1-5	15	.	CASSIARRGDQPQHF	TGTGCCAGTAGTATAGCAAGAAGGGGGGATCAGCCCCAGCATTTT
.	TRBV5-1	TRBJ1-2	14	TRBD1	CASSLGTGHYGYTF	TGCGCCAGCAGCTTGGGGACAGGCCACTATGGCTACACCTTC
.	TRBV24-1	TRBJ1-1	13	.	CATRNQGFSEAFF	TGTGCCACCAGGAACCAGGGGTTCTCTGAAGCTTTCTTT
.	TRBV5-1	TRBJ1-1	14	.	CASSSLQVNTEAFF	TGCGCCAGCAGCTCCCTACAGGTGAACACTGAAGCTTTCTTT
.	TRBV19	TRBJ2-2	15	.	CAASERSAKTGELFF	TGTGCCGCTTCGGAGCGGTCAGCGAAAACCGGGGAGCTGTTTTTT
.	TRBV25-1	TRBJ2-1	14	TRBD2	CATQLAGGVYEQFF	TGTGCCACCCAACTAGCGGGAGGGGTCTATGAGCAGTTCTTC
.	TRBV11-3	TRBJ1-3	16	.	CASSFTAISSGNTIYF	TGTGCCAGCAGCTTCACCGCTATTTCCTCTGGAAACACCATATATTTT
once	TRBV20-1	TRBJ2-1	19	.	CSATDRGWTSGSSYNEQFF	TGCAGTGCTACTGACAGGGGGTGGACTAGCGGAAGCTCCTACAATGAGCAGTTCTTC
.	TRBV18	TRBJ2-3	15	TRBD1	CASSPGTGGTDTQYF	TGTGCCAGCTCACCAGGGACAGGGGGCACAGATACGCAGTATTTT